The 21 T cell receptor beta chains reported below all come from one sample, sequenced in a study of T cell changes during pregnancy in multiple sclerosis. Some clones are missing from TCRdb's copy, which holds only in-frame ones; the method was immunoSEQ multiplex PCR. The sample lists approximately 70,000 clones, about 90% occurring once. This sample comprised peripheral blood, obtained after pregnancy. These receptors were obtained from a female donor with multiple sclerosis, enrolled in a pregnancy study.

V and J are TRBV19 and TRBJ2-5; TRBD2 matches 11 bases. Germline CDR1 is LNHDA and CDR2 is SQIVND (reference sequence). V lost 6 bases, J lost 1 base, and 13 bases stayed unmatched. This CDR3 has 18 residues. In DNA form, the CDR3 reads TGTGCCAGTAGCTTAGCGGGAGGGGACGGGCAAGGCCAAGAGACCCAGTACTTC. Its protein product is CASSLAGGDGQGQETQYF.

The chain combines TRBV18 with TRBJ2-7; 12 nucleotides line up with TRBD1. The CDR3 spans 14 residues. Looked up from germline, CDR1 is KGHSH and CDR2 is LQKENI. V shed 6 bases, J shed 7 bases, and the junction held 7 bases outside the gene matches. The CDR3 sequence is CASSPGTGGVEQYF. The CDR3, as DNA: TGTGCCAGCTCGCCCGGGACAGGGGGCGTTGAGCAGTACTTC.

This clone was counted only a few times. This sequence joins TRBV28 and TRBJ1-2; 7 bases are shared with TRBD1. Germline V lookup: CDR1 MDHEN, CDR2 SYDVKM. The CDR3 is 12 amino acids. The ends lost 5 bases at V and 7 bases at J; junction bases unmatched: 4. CDR3 in amino acids: CASSITGAGYTF. CDR3 DNA: TGTGCCAGCAGTATTACAGGGGCTGGCTACACCTTC.

V and J are TRBV18 and TRBJ1-2; D ambiguous. The CDR3 spans 14 residues. The V gene lost 2 bases and the J gene lost 8 bases, with 15 bases spanning the gap. Germline-derived CDR1 and CDR2 are KGHSH and LQKENI. In DNA form, the CDR3 reads TGTGCCAGCTCACCAATTTGGGGAGGTGACGGCTACACCTTC. Its translation is CASSPIWGGDGYTF.

This clone was seen once. The chain joins TRBV11-1 to TRBJ2-7, with 7 bases lining up with TRBD2. J lost 6 bases, V lost 1 base, and 3 bases had no gene match. The CDR3 has 13 amino acids. Germline V lookup: CDR1 SGHAT, CDR2 FQDESV (reference sequence). CDR3 in DNA: TGTGCCAGCAGCTTAGGACTAGCAGGCGAGCAGTACTTC. It is translated as CASSLGLAGEQYF.

V gene TRBV4-3 combines with J gene TRBJ1-1, with D unresolved. The V gene's germline CDR1 is LGHNA and CDR2 YSLEER. The CDR3 runs 15 residues. Trimming left V 2 bases short and J 1 base short, with 11 bases between. For the CDR3, the DNA is TGCGCCAGCAGCCAAAGGGAGAGGCCGAACACTGAAGCTTTCTTT. Translated: CASSQRERPNTEAFF.

J is TRBJ2-7 and V is TRBV28, with TRBD2 identical over 8 bases. The CDR3 contains 14 residues. The germline CDR1 and CDR2 sequences are MDHEN and SYDVKM. The V and J ends lost 4 bases and 7 bases, in that order; junction bases with no gene match: 9. CDR3 sequence (DNA): TGTGCCAGCAGTTCCGAGGGACTAGAGGGGGAGCAGTACTTC. Encoded protein: CASSSEGLEGEQYF.

V and J are TRBV10-1 and TRBJ2-5; 8 bases are a match to TRBD2. This CDR3 has 15 amino acids. J was trimmed by 1 base and V by 3 bases; bases with no gene match: 4. The germline V gene encodes CDR1 WNHNN and CDR2 SYGVQD (reference sequence). The CDR3 region is CASSDSREGQETQYF. For the CDR3, the DNA is TGCGCCAGCAGTGACTCTCGGGAGGGCCAAGAGACCCAGTACTTC.

CDR3 loop: CAWSATYEQYF. The CDR3 DNA is TGTGCCTGGAGTGCCACCTACGAGCAGTACTTC. This rearrangement joins TRBV30 to TRBJ2-7; D not certain. The germline gives CDR1 GTSNPN, CDR2 SVGIG (reference sequence). The CDR3 has 11 residues. V dropped 1 base and J dropped 2 bases, with 3 bases sitting between them.

J is TRBJ2-1 and V is TRBV19, with 9 bases fitting TRBD2. The CDR3 sequence is 15 residues long. V gave up 3 bases and J gave up 8 bases; unmatched junction bases: 8. Germline CDR1 LNHDA, CDR2 SQIVND (reference sequence). The CDR3 spells CASSIIQGLAHEQFF. CDR3 bases: TGTGCCAGTAGTATTATTCAGGGACTAGCCCATGAGCAGTTCTTC. Together with reference TRBV19 and TRBJ2-1, the CDR3 gives the full variable domain: DGGITQSPKYLFRKEGQNVTLSCEQNLNHDAMYWYRQDPGQGLRLIYYSQIVNDFQKGDIAEGYSVSREKKESFPLTVTSAQKNPTAFYLCASSIIQGLAHEQFFGPGTRLTVL.

The chain carries TRBV10-1 and TRBJ2-2; 10 bases agree with TRBD2. The trim removed 3 bases at V and 4 bases at J, leaving 5 bases unmatched. Germline V gives CDR1 WNHNN, CDR2 SYGVQD (reference sequence). This CDR3 comprises 16 residues. The CDR3 sequence: CASSDPSGSGTGELFF. As DNA, the CDR3 is TGCGCCAGCAGTGACCCTAGCGGGAGTGGCACCGGGGAGCTGTTTTTT.

This clone is a singleton in its sample. The chain uses TRBV7-2 and TRBJ2-3, with 9 bases aligning to TRBD2. J gave up 0 bases and V 1 base, and 8 bases lay outside the gene matches. This CDR3 region has 18 residues. The germline V gene encodes CDR1 SGHTA and CDR2 FQGNSA. This chain's CDR3 is CASSLGLAGPTSTDTQYF. The CDR3 DNA sequence: TGTGCCAGCAGCTTAGGCCTAGCGGGACCCACTAGCACAGATACGCAGTATTTT.

V usage is TRBV30 and J usage is TRBJ2-3; a weak D match, TRBD2 (6 bases). Germline V CDR1 and CDR2: GTSNPN, SVGIG (reference sequence). The CDR3 has 15 residues. V was pared by 2 bases and J by 0 bases, with 12 bases between. CDR3 protein: CAWSTWGTSTDTQYF. The CDR3 nucleotides read TGTGCCTGGAGTACATGGGGGACTAGCACAGATACGCAGTATTTT.

J is TRBJ1-2 and V is TRBV19; D might be TRBD1 (5 bases). CDR1 and CDR2 from the germline V gene are LNHDA and SQIVND (reference sequence). The germline V and J ends were trimmed by 3 bases and 8 bases, with 10 bases remaining between them. This CDR3 comprises 12 residues. The CDR3 sequence is CASSIWGGGYTF. The CDR3 DNA is TGTGCCAGTAGTATCTGGGGCGGCGGCTACACCTTC.

V and J are TRBV18 and TRBJ2-1; D remains unclear. The V gene lost 8 bases and the J gene lost 0 bases, with 8 bases spanning the gap. The CDR3 totals 13 residues. Germline V gives CDR1 KGHSH, CDR2 LQKENI. CDR3 loop: CASTPSSYNEQFF. The CDR3 bases are TGTGCCAGCACCCCGAGCTCCTACAATGAGCAGTTCTTC.

This chain uses TRBV9 with TRBJ2-7; 13 bases match TRBD2. The CDR3 is 13 residues long. The trim removed 4 bases at V and 7 bases at J, leaving 2 bases unmatched. Germline V gives CDR1 SGDLS, CDR2 YYNGEE. The chain's CDR3 is CASSQGLAGEQYF. In DNA form, the CDR3 reads TGTGCCAGCAGCCAGGGACTAGCGGGGGAGCAGTACTTC.

A note on this clone: One junction end disagrees with the germline gene, perhaps due to a read error. V is TRBV11-2 and J is TRBJ2-3, with unresolved D. The CDR3 is 11 residues long. Germline V gives CDR1 SGHAT, CDR2 FQNNGV. The CDR3 loop is CASSLGQVVHF. The CDR3 DNA sequence: TGTGCCAGCAGCTTAGGGCAGGTCGTACATTTT.

The chain combines TRBV4-3 with TRBJ1-4, with D perhaps matching TRBD1 (5 bases). Trimming left V 0 bases short and J 7 bases short, with 15 bases between. From germline, CDR1 is LGHNA and CDR2 YSLEER. The length of the CDR3 is 16 residues. This CDR3 is CASSQEGSGGSEKLFF. The CDR3 region has the DNA TGCGCCAGCAGCCAAGAGGGGTCTGGGGGGTCTGAAAAACTGTTTTTT.

This rearrangement joins TRBV11-2 to TRBJ1-2, with 8 positions matching TRBD1. CDR3 length: 13 residues. Trimming removed 5 bases from V and 8 bases from J; junction bases left unmatched: 7. Germline values: CDR1 SGHAT, CDR2 FQNNGV. The CDR3 region has the DNA TGTGCCAGCAGCACCCTTCGGACAGGGGGCTACACCTTC. This translates into CASSTLRTGGYTF.

As DNA, the CDR3 is TGTGCCAGCTCACCCCCCAGCGGGAGAGGCACCGGGGAGCTGTTTTTT. Translation: CASSPPSGRGTGELFF. The rearrangement joins TRBV18 to TRBJ2-2; 8 bases are a match to TRBD2. The CDR3 covers 16 residues. The germline gives CDR1 KGHSH, CDR2 LQKENI. The ends lost 3 bases at V and 4 bases at J; junction bases unmatched: 7.

This chain connects TRBV28 to TRBJ1-4; perhaps TRBD1 as D (5 bases). This CDR3 comprises 16 residues. V was trimmed by 6 bases and J by 4 bases, leaving 18 bases between them. The germline gives CDR1 MDHEN, CDR2 SYDVKM. The CDR3 region has the DNA TGTGCCAGCAGCTCACGGTTTGGGGCAGTTAATGAAAAACTGTTTTTT. Protein sequence: CASSSRFGAVNEKLFF.